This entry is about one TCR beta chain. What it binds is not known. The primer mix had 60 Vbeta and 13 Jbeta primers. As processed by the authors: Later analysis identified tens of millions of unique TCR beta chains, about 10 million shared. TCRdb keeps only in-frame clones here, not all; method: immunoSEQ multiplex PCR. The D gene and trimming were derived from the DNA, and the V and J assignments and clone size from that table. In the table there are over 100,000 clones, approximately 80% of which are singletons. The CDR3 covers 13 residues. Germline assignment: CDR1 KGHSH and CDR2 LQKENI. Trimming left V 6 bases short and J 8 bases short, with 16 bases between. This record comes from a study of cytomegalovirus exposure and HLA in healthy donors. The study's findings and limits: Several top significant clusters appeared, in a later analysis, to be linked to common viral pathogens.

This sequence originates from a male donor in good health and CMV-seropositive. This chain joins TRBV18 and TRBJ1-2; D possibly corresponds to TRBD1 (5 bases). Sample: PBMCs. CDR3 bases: TGTGCCAGCTCCCCGGGACTTTTGGACGGCTACACCTTC. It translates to CASSPGLLDGYTF.